This T cell receptor beta chain was recorded in a study of T-cell reconstitution after alpha-beta-depleted transplantation in children. Study-wide points: Recipient T cells and thymic progenitors that survived were the source of the high TCRbeta diversity seen at day 60 in some patients.

This clonotype was seen at least ten times. As yet, its antigen is unknown. Preparing the TCRbeta library involved the use of unique molecular identifiers. Each CDR3 protein is one row after TCRdb ran MiXCR on the PCR reads. The table includes around 670,000 distinct CDR3 sequences, 10% to 15% detected once. The CDR3 covers 18 residues. Germline loops: CDR1 DFQATT, CDR2 SNEGSKA (reference sequence). V was pared by 6 bases and J by 1 base, with 15 bases of the junction left unmatched. The TCR was taken from a girl aged 2-10 years with congenital amegakaryocytic thrombocytopenia, due to receive a stem cell transplant. The J gene is TRBJ2-1, the V gene TRBV20-1; TRBD2 aligns across 10 bases. The material sequenced was PBMCs, taken before TCRalphabeta/CD19-depleted stem cell transplant. CDR3 sequence reads: CSAPILAGASGSYNEQFF. The CDR3, as DNA: TGCAGTGCGCCCATTCTAGCGGGAGCGTCTGGGTCCTACAATGAGCAGTTCTTC.